This paragraph reports one T cell receptor beta chain. An end of the junction does not agree with germline; a read error may underlie this. Germline lookup yields CDR1 SEHNR and CDR2 FQNEAQ (reference sequence). The length of the CDR3 is 15 residues. The data originate from a study of blood T cell repertoires in COVID-19. Data came from immunoSEQ multiplex PCR; TCRdb stores just in-frame clones and leaves some out. There are some 130,000 clones in the sample; 86% occur only once, and 11% lies in the top ten. Sequenced input: peripheral blood. This sequence joins TRBV7-9 and TRBJ2-6, with a possible D match to TRBD1 (5 bases). The receptor was derived from a woman in her 70s with COVID-19, enrolled during active disease. CDR3 bases: TGTGCCAGCAGCCCTGATCACTCTGGGGCCAACGTCCTGATTTTC. Its protein is CASSPDHSGANVLIF.